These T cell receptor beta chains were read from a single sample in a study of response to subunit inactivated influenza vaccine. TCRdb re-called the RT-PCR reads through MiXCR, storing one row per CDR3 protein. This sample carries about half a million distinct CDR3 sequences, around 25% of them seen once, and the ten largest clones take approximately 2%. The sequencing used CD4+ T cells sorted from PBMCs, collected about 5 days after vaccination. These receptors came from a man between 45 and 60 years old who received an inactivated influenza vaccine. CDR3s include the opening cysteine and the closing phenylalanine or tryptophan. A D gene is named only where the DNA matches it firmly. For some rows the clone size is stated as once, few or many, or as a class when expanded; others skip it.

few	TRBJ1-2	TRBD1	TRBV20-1	CSASPGQGYGYTF	TGCAGTGCTAGCCCGGGACAGGGATATGGCTACACCTTC
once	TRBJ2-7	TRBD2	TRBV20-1	CSASLGTIGYEQYF	TGCAGTGCTAGTTTAGGGACTATCGGCTACGAGCAGTACTTC
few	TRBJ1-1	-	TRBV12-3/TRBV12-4	CASSFSVGGTEAFF	TGTGCCAGCAGTTTCTCTGTGGGGGGCACTGAAGCTTTCTTT
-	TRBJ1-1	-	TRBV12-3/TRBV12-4	CASTPRGRESGTEAFF	TGTGCCAGCACCCCACGAGGAAGGGAATCAGGCACTGAAGCTTTCTTT
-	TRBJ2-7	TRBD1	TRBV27	CASSPGQYPSYEQYF	TGTGCCAGCAGTCCGGGACAGTATCCATCCTACGAGCAGTACTTC
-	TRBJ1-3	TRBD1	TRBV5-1	CASSVATGAGNTIYF	TGCGCCAGCAGCGTGGCTACAGGGGCTGGAAACACCATATATTTT
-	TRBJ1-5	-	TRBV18	CASSSMGQPQHF	TGTGCCAGCTCATCGATGGGTCAGCCCCAGCATTTT
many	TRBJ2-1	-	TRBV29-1	CSARGEGQFF	TGCAGCGCGAGAGGGGAAGGGCAGTTCTTC
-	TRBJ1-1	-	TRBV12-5	CASGSRASGTEAFF	TGTGCTAGTGGTTCTCGGGCCTCAGGCACTGAAGCTTTCTTT
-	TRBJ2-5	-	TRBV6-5	CASSYSTRGGRGETQYF	TGTGCCAGCAGTTACTCGACGAGGGGGGGGAGAGGTGAGACCCAGTACTTC
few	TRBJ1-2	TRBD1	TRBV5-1	CASSSGQGDYGYTF	TGCGCCAGCAGCTCGGGACAGGGGGACTATGGCTACACCTTC
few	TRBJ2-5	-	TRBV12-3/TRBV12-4	CASSLAGTKTQYF	TGTGCCAGCAGTTTAGCCGGGACCAAGACCCAGTACTTC
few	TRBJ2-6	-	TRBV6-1	CASCKASGANVLTF	TGTGCCAGCTGCAAGGCGTCTGGGGCCAACGTCCTGACTTTC
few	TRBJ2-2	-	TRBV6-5	CASSYFPNTGELFF	TGTGCCAGCAGTTATTTCCCGAACACCGGGGAGCTGTTTTTT
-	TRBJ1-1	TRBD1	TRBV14	CASSMWTGRTEAFF	TGTGCCAGCAGCATGTGGACAGGGAGGACTGAAGCTTTCTTT
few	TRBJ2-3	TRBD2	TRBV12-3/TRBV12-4	CATQLGTTSTDTQYF	TGTGCCACCCAGCTTGGGACTACTAGCACAGATACGCAGTATTTT
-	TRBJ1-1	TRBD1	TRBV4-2	CASSQMDRVNTEAFF	TGTGCCAGCAGCCAAATGGACAGGGTGAACACTGAAGCTTTCTTT
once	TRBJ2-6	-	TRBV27	CASSRGTPSSGANVLTF	TGTGCCAGCAGCCGTGGGACCCCGAGCTCTGGGGCCAACGTCCTGACTTTC
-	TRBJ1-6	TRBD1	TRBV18	CASSPGTVSPLHF	TGTGCCAGCTCACCAGGGACAGTTTCACCCCTCCACTTT
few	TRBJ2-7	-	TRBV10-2	CASSDVPIMGSEQYF	TGCGCCAGCAGTGACGTCCCCATTATGGGCTCCGAGCAGTACTTC
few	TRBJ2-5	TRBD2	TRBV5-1	CASSTSGSGETQYF	TGCGCCAGCAGCACCAGCGGGAGCGGAGAGACCCAGTACTTC
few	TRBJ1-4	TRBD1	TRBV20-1	CSASLTGGSEKLFF	TGCAGTGCGAGCCTCACAGGGGGGAGTGAAAAACTGTTTTTT
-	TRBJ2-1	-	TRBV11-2	CASSLQSRADNEQFF	TGTGCCAGCAGCTTACAGTCCCGAGCGGACAATGAGCAGTTCTTC
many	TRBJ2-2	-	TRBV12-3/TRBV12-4	CASSLGFTGELFF	TGTGCCAGCAGTCTGGGCTTCACCGGGGAGCTGTTTTTT
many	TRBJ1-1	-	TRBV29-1	CSSKENTEAFF	TGCAGCTCGAAAGAGAACACTGAAGCTTTCTTT
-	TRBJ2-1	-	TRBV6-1	CASIQQVRSYNEQFF	TGTGCCAGCATCCAGCAGGTCCGCTCCTACAATGAGCAGTTCTTC
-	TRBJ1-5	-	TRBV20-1	CSASEGSNQPQHF	TGCAGTGCTAGCGAGGGGAGCAATCAGCCCCAGCATTTT
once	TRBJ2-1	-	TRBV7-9	CASSLVRAAPAEFF	TGTGCCAGCAGCTTAGTAAGGGCAGCCCCCGCGGAGTTCTTC
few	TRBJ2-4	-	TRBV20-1	CSAAIPSGKNIQYF	TGCAGTGCCGCTATTCCGAGCGGGAAAAACATTCAGTACTTC
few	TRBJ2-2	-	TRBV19	CASSISTALWGTGELFF	TGTGCCAGTAGTATAAGCACGGCCCTTTGGGGCACCGGGGAGCTGTTTTTT
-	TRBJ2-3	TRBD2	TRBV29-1	CSALVSGYPDTQYF	TGCAGCGCCCTCGTTAGCGGGTATCCAGATACGCAGTATTTT
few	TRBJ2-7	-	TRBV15	CATSRDLGVAPYEQYF	TGTGCCACCAGCAGAGATTTGGGGGTAGCGCCGTACGAGCAGTACTTC
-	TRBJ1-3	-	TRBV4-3	CASSQDRIGSGNTIYF	TGCGCCAGCAGCCAAGACCGTATCGGCTCTGGAAACACCATATATTTT
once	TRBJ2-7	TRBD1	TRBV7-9	CASSAGGGKSEQYF	TGTGCCAGCAGCGCAGGGGGCGGCAAAAGCGAGCAGTACTTC
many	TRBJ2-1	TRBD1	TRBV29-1	CSVIDRGNEQFF	TGCAGCGTCATAGACAGGGGCAATGAGCAGTTCTTC
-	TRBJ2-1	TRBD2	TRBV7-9	CASSVTSGGAFNGQFF	TGTGCCAGCAGCGTGACTAGCGGGGGGGCCTTCAATGGGCAGTTCTTC
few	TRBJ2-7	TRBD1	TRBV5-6	CASSSPPGQATYEQYF	TGTGCCAGCAGCTCTCCCCCGGGACAGGCCACCTACGAGCAGTACTTC
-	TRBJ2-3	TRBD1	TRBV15	CATSRDRGDTQYF	TGTGCCACCAGTCGAGACAGGGGAGATACGCAGTATTTT
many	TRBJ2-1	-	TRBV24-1	CATSDSFRLNHGPEQFF	TGTGCCACCAGTGACTCCTTTCGTTTGAACCACGGGCCTGAGCAGTTCTTC
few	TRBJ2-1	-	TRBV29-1	CSLGLASSYNEQFF	TGCAGCCTCGGGCTGGCGTCAAGTTACAATGAGCAGTTCTTC
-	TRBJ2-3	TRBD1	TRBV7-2	CASSSRGQGPDTQYF	TGTGCCAGCAGCTCTCGGGGACAGGGTCCAGATACGCAGTATTTT
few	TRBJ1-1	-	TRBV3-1	CASSRGLDTEAFF	TGTGCCAGCAGCCGGGGTTTGGACACTGAAGCTTTCTTT
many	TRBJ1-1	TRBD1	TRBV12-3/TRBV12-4	CASSYTGDTEAFF	TGTGCCAGCAGTTACACAGGGGATACTGAAGCTTTCTTT
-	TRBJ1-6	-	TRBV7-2	CASSQQNSPLHF	TGTGCCAGCAGCCAACAGAATTCACCCCTCCACTTT
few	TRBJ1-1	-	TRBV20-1	CSAPRRENTEAFF	TGCAGTGCTCCAAGACGGGAGAACACTGAAGCTTTCTTT
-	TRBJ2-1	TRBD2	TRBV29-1	CSVDSLAGIGNEQFF	TGCAGCGTTGATTCTCTAGCGGGGATCGGCAATGAGCAGTTCTTC
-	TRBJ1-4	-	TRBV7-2	CASSLGTGLTNEKLFF	TGTGCCAGCAGCTTGGGGACGGGCCTGACTAATGAAAAACTGTTTTTT
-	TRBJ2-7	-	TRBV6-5	CASSYSTGGTDEQYF	TGTGCCAGCAGTTACTCGACGGGTGGTACGGACGAGCAGTACTTC
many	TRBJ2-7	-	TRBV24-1	CATSDPTRTNEQYF	TGTGCCACCAGTGATCCGACAAGAACCAACGAGCAGTACTTC
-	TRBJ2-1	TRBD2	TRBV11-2	CASRAGDIYNEQFF	TGTGCCAGCAGGGCGGGAGATATCTACAATGAGCAGTTCTTC
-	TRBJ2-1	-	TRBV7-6	CASSEAEGFYNEQFF	TGTGCCAGCAGCGAAGCAGAGGGCTTCTACAATGAGCAGTTCTTC
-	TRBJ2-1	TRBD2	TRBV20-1	CSASSSSGSNEQFF	TGCAGTGCTAGCAGTTCTAGCGGGAGCAATGAGCAGTTCTTC
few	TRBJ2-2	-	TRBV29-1	CSVGPSTGELFF	TGCAGCGTTGGGCCTTCCACCGGGGAGCTGTTTTTT
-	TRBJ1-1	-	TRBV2	CASGGRATATEAFF	TGTGCCAGCGGGGGGCGGGCCACGGCCACTGAAGCTTTCTTT